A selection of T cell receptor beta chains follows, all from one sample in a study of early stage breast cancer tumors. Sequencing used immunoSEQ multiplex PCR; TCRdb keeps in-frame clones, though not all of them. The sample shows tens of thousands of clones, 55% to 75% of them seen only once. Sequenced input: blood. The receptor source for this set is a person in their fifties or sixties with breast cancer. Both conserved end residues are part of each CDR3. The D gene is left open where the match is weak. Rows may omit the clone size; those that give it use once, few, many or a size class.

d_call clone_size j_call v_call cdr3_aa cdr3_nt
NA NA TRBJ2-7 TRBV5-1 CASSLVLGKEYEQYF TGCGCCAGCAGCTTGGTCCTCGGGAAGGAATACGAGCAGTACTTC
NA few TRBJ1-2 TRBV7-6 CASSPGAAYGYTF TGTGCCAGCAGTCCTGGGGCAGCTTATGGCTACACCTTC
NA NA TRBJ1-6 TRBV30 CAWRQWSLYNSPLHF TGTGCCTGGCGTCAATGGAGCCTCTATAATTCACCCCTCCACTTT
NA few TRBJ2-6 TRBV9 CASSPQGSGANVLTF TGTGCCAGCAGCCCCCAGGGCTCTGGGGCCAACGTCCTGACTTTC
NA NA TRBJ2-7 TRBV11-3 CASTRGAGNSYEQYF TGTGCCAGCACCCGGGGGGCGGGAAACTCCTACGAGCAGTACTTC
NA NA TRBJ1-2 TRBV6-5 CASVSAGTGGYTF TGTGCCAGCGTCAGCGCGGGGACGGGTGGCTACACCTTC
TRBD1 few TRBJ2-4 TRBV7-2 CASSYKRTGDIQYF TGTGCCAGCAGCTACAAGAGGACAGGGGACATTCAGTACTTC
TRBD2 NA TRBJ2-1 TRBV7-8 CASSLDAGEFYNEQFF TGTGCCAGCAGCTTAGACGCGGGAGAATTCTACAATGAGCAGTTCTTC
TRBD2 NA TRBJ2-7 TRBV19 CASSTAGGPVEQYF TGTGCCAGTAGTACAGCGGGAGGGCCGGTCGAGCAGTACTTC
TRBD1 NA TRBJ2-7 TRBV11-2 CASSRALQGAHLYEQYF TGTGCCAGCAGCCGAGCCTTACAGGGGGCGCATTTGTACGAGCAGTACTTC
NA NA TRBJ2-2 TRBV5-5 CASSAKTGNTGELFF TGTGCCAGCAGCGCCAAGACAGGGAACACCGGGGAGCTGTTTTTT
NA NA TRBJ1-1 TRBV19 CATSIQESTEAFF TGTGCCACCTCGATACAGGAGAGCACTGAAGCTTTCTTT
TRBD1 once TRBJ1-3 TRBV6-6 CASSPTGGGNTIYF TGTGCCAGCAGTCCCACAGGGGGAGGAAACACCATATATTTT
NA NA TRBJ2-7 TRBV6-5 CASSRASGIHEQYF TGTGCCAGCAGCAGGGCCTCTGGGATCCACGAGCAGTACTTC
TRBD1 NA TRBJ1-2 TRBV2 CASRDNRGYPSGYTF TGTGCCAGCAGGGACAACAGGGGTTACCCCTCTGGCTACACCTTC
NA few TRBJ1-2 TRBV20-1 CSAGAGAGYTF TGCAGTGCAGGGGCAGGGGCTGGGTACACCTTC
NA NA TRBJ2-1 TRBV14 CASSQGVAFNEQFF TGTGCCAGCAGCCAAGGCGTAGCGTTCAATGAGCAGTTCTTC
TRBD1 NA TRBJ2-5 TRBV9 CASSTGQGRETQYF TGTGCCAGCAGCACGGGACAGGGAAGGGAGACCCAGTACTTC
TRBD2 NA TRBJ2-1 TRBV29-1 CSGLAGDNEQFF TGCAGCGGACTAGCGGGGGACAATGAGCAGTTCTTC
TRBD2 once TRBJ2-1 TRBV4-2 CASSQETSGRTYNEQFF TGTGCCAGCAGCCAAGAGACTAGCGGGAGAACCTACAATGAGCAGTTCTTC
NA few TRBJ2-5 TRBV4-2 CASSQQTSQETQYF TGTGCCAGCAGCCAACAGACTTCACAAGAGACCCAGTACTTC
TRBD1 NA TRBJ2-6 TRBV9 CASSVWTGFPSGANVLTF TGTGCCAGCAGCGTATGGACAGGGTTTCCCTCTGGGGCCAACGTCCTGACTTTC
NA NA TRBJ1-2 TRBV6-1 CASSEANRDGYTF TGTGCCAGCAGTGAAGCAAACAGGGATGGCTACACCTTC
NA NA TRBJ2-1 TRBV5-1 CASSLSRGNEQFF TGCGCCAGCAGCTTGTCCAGGGGCAATGAGCAGTTCTTC
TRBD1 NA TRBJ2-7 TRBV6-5 CASSYALGQGTYEQYF TGTGCCAGCAGTTACGCTCTCGGACAGGGGACCTACGAGCAGTACTTC
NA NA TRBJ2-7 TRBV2 CASSETPSYEQYF TGTGCCAGCAGTGAAACCCCCTCCTACGAGCAGTACTTC
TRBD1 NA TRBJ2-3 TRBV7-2 CASSRQGTGDTQYF TGTGCCAGCAGCCGACAGGGGACGGGAGATACGCAGTATTTT
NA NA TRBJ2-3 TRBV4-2 CASSQVIANTDTQYF TGTGCCAGCAGCCAAGTAATAGCGAACACAGATACGCAGTATTTT
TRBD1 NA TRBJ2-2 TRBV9 CASSPEGQGSAGELFF TGTGCCAGCAGCCCAGAAGGACAGGGAAGCGCCGGGGAGCTGTTTTTT
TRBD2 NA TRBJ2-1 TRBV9 CASSVEVRLAHNEQFF TGTGCCAGCAGCGTAGAGGTCCGACTAGCGCACAATGAGCAGTTCTTC
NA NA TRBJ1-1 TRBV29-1 CSAKGGGFHEAFF TGCAGCGCGAAAGGGGGGGGGTTCCACGAGGCTTTCTTT
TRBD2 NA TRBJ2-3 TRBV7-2 CASSFGLAGGRDTQYF TGTGCCAGCAGCTTTGGACTAGCGGGGGGGAGAGATACGCAGTATTTT
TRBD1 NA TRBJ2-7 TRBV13 CASSFRQGRYEQYF TGTGCCAGCAGCTTCCGACAGGGTCGGTACGAGCAGTACTTC
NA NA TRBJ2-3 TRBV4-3 CASSQVWGGVGTQYF TGCGCCAGCAGCCAAGTTTGGGGCGGCGTTGGTACGCAGTATTTT
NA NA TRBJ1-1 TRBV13 CASSLGSGTEAFF TGTGCCAGCAGCTTAGGGTCGGGCACTGAAGCTTTCTTT
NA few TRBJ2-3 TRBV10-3 CAISPLAVEGTDTQYF TGTGCCATCAGTCCACTAGCAGTGGAGGGCACAGATACGCAGTATTTT
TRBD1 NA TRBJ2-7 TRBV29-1 CSVGQGNSYEQYF TGCAGCGTTGGACAGGGAAACTCCTACGAGCAGTACTTC
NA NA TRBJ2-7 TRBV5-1 CASRPGLMDEQYF TGCGCCAGCAGACCCGGACTGATGGACGAGCAGTACTTC
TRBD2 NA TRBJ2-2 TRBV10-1 CASSGVASGSRGELFF TGCGCCAGCAGTGGGGTGGCTAGCGGGAGCCGCGGGGAGCTGTTTTTT
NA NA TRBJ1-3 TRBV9 CASSVDVGRVHTIYF TGTGCCAGCAGCGTAGATGTAGGGAGAGTTCACACCATATATTTT
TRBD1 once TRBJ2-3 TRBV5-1 CASSRTGSQSTDTQYF TGCGCCAGCAGCCGGACAGGGTCCCAGAGCACAGATACGCAGTATTTT
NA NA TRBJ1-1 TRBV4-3 CASSLGGARNTEAFF TGCGCCAGCAGCCTTGGGGGCGCAAGAAACACTGAAGCTTTCTTT